The clone carrying this T cell receptor beta chain was seen only once. The sample originates from a study of blood T cells in healthy people across ages. PCR was performed a second time for 7 to 11 cycles using a sample-barcoded 5' primer and a J-beta primer mix. MiXCR, run by TCRdb on the 5' RACE reads, gives a single entry per CDR3 protein. The sample contains 890,000 or so distinct CDR3 sequences, approximately 59% of which appear only once. This receptor was obtained from a young man in good health. Sequenced sample: blood.

The CDR3 DNA reads as TGTGCCACCCTTGGATTACCCTATGGCTACACCTTC. This translates into CATLGLPYGYTF. The chain links TRBV15 to TRBJ1-2, with D unresolved. The CDR3 covers 12 residues. Germline CDR1 is LNHNV and CDR2 is YYDKDF (reference sequence). V was cut by 8 bases and J by 4 bases, with 11 bases left in between.